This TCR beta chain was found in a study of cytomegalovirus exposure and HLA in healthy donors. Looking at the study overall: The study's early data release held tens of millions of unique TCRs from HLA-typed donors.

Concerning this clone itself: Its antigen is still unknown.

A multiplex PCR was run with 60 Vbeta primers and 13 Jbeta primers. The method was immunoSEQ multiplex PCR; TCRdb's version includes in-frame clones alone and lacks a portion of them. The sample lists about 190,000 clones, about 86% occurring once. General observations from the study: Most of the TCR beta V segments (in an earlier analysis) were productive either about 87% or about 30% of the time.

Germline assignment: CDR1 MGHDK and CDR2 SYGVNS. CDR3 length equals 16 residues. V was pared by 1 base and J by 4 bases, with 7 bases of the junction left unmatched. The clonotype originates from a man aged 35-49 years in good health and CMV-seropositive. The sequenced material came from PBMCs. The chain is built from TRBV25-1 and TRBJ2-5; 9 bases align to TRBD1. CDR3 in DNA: TGTGCCAGCAGTGAATTCAGACAGGGGGTAGGAGAGACCCAGTACTTC. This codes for CASSEFRQGVGETQYF. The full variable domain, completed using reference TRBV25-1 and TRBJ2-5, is EADIYQTPRYLVIGTGKKITLECSQTMGHDKMYWYQQDPGMELHLIHYSYGVNSTEKGDLSSESTVSRIRTEHFPLTLESARPSHTSQYLCASSEFRQGVGETQYFGPGTRLLVL.